This TCR beta chain was documented in a study of T cell repertoires in cytomegalovirus infection. For the study at large: TCR beta signatures that were public indicated CMV infection and matching HLA type.

Via MiXCR, TCRdb re-called the reads, giving one row per CDR3 protein. This table has approximately 500,000 distinct CDR3 sequences, around 27% appearing once. In this sample, this clonotype turned up a few times. The CDR3 runs to 16 residues. Germline CDR1 reads SGHTA; CDR2 reads FQGNSA. V was clipped by 5 bases and J by 2 bases, with 16 bases between them. The specimen sequenced was PBMCs. This clonotype was obtained from a human donor in good health (CMV status not recorded). Some clones in this sample may be carry-over from other donors' samples. The chain recombines TRBV7-2 with TRBJ2-1; D could derive from TRBD1 or TRBD2 (5 bases each). Here the CDR3 DNA reads TGTGCCAGCAGCCCCCTGGGGGAATCCCCCTACAATGAGCAGTTCTTC. Its translation: CASSPLGESPYNEQFF.